The 8 T cell receptor beta chains listed next were all sequenced from one sample in a study of blood T cell repertoires in COVID-19. The assay was immunoSEQ multiplex PCR, and TCRdb's table has in-frame clones only and misses some. The data contain about 50,000 clones, around 92% of them singletons. The sample was peripheral blood. The receptor set was obtained from a man at least 80 years old with active or convalescent COVID-19.

The rearrangement uses TRBV15 and TRBJ1-2; D is undetermined. This CDR3 is built from 16 residues. V lost 0 bases, J lost 8 bases, and 19 bases lay in between. Germline values: CDR1 LNHNV, CDR2 YYDKDF (reference sequence). DNA of the CDR3: TGTGCCACCAGCAGAGATTATCCAGGCTCAGGAGGGGGCTACACCTTC. Its translation is CATSRDYPGSGGGYTF.

The genes are TRBV28 and TRBJ1-2; D gene uncertain. Deletions cut 10 bases from V and 8 bases from J, with 20 bases between. This CDR3 region has 13 residues. Germline V gene lookup returns CDR1 MDHEN and CDR2 SYDVKM. Here the CDR3 reads CATILAATGGYTF. Written as DNA, the CDR3 is TGTGCCACCATCCTGGCAGCAACGGGAGGCTACACCTTC.

The genes are TRBV5-1 and TRBJ1-2, with 7 bases matching TRBD1. CDR3 length: 12 amino acids. CDR1 and CDR2 (germline): SGHRS, YFSETQ. Unmatched junction bases numbered 5, after V lost 4 bases and J lost 8 bases. The chain's CDR3 is CASSLRQGGYTF. The CDR3 DNA follows: TGCGCCAGCAGCCTAAGACAGGGCGGCTACACCTTC.

The chain joins TRBV14 to TRBJ1-2, with 9 bases fitting TRBD1. Germline V lookup: CDR1 SGHDN, CDR2 FVKESK. This CDR3 contains 15 residues. With 4 bases clipped from V and 3 bases from J, the junction kept 6 bases outside the gene matches. The chain's CDR3 is CASSRSGTGHYGYTF. The CDR3 nucleotides are TGTGCCAGCAGCCGCTCCGGGACAGGGCACTATGGCTACACCTTC.

This chain joins TRBV5-5 and TRBJ1-2; no clear D gene. V lost 1 base to trimming and J lost 1 base, with 8 bases between them. From germline, CDR1 is SGHKS and CDR2 YYEKEE (reference sequence). The CDR3 is 14 residues long. CDR3 amino acids: CASSLLRINYGYTF. The CDR3 DNA reads as TGTGCCAGCAGCTTGCTCAGGATTAACTATGGCTACACCTTC.

Turning to this clone: Other DNA sequences in the sample encode the same CDR3. J is TRBJ2-7 and V is TRBV7-8; 8 nucleotides line up with TRBD1. Germline trimming cut 3 bases from V and 4 bases from J; bases unmatched to any gene: 2. Germline V CDR1 and CDR2: SGHVS, FQNEAQ. This CDR3 is built from 13 residues. CDR3: CASSLDRAYEQYF. DNA for the CDR3: TGTGCCAGCAGCTTGGACAGGGCTTACGAGCAGTACTTC.

The chain carries TRBV6-4 and TRBJ1-5, with 7 bases fitting TRBD1. This CDR3 region has 19 residues. Trimming at V came to 0 bases and at J to 2 bases, leaving 13 bases not matched to a gene. Germline CDR1 reads MRHNA; CDR2 reads SNTAGT. CDR3 region: CASSDSTPIRQGGNQPQHF. CDR3 DNA: TGTGCCAGCAGTGACTCGACCCCGATAAGACAGGGAGGCAATCAGCCCCAGCATTTT.

This chain connects TRBV7-2 to TRBJ1-1; a weak D match, TRBD1 (5 bases). CDR1 is SGHTA, CDR2 FQGNSA, per germline. CDR3 length: 16 residues. Trimming cost V 1 base and J 4 bases, with 16 bases left between them. The CDR3 sequence: CASSLVSGTGGTEAFF. CDR3 nucleotides: TGTGCCAGCAGCTTAGTCTCCGGGACTGGAGGCACTGAAGCTTTCTTT.